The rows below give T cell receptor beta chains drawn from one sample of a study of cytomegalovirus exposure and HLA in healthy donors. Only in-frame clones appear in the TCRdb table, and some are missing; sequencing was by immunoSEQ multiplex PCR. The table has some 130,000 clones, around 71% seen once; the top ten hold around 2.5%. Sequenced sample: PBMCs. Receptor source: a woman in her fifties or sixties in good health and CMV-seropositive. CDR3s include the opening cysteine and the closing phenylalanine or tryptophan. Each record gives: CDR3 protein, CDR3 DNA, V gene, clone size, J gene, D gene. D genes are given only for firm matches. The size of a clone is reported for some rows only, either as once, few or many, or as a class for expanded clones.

cdr3_aa: CASSDERTGGTEAFF
cdr3_nt: TGCGCCAGCAGCGACGAGCGGACAGGGGGCACTGAAGCTTTCTTT
v_call: TRBV5-1
clone_size: NA
j_call: TRBJ1-1
d_call: TRBD1

cdr3_aa: CASSLPRNTEAFF
cdr3_nt: TGTGCCAGCAGTCTCCCCCGGAACACTGAAGCTTTCTTT
v_call: TRBV28
clone_size: NA
j_call: TRBJ1-1
d_call: NA

cdr3_aa: CASSPPVSLANSNEQFF
cdr3_nt: TGTGCCAGCTCACCACCGGTAAGCCTAGCTAACAGCAATGAGCAGTTCTTC
v_call: TRBV18
clone_size: many
j_call: TRBJ2-1
d_call: NA

cdr3_aa: CASSPGQLNTEAFF
cdr3_nt: TGTGCCAGCAGCCCAGGACAGCTGAACACTGAAGCTTTCTTT
v_call: TRBV9
clone_size: NA
j_call: TRBJ1-1
d_call: NA

cdr3_aa: CASSYSGQVYNSPLHF
cdr3_nt: TGTGCCAGCAGTTACTCGGGACAGGTCTATAATTCACCCCTCCACTTT
v_call: TRBV6-6
clone_size: NA
j_call: TRBJ1-6
d_call: TRBD1

cdr3_aa: CASSLAPRTGPYEQYF
cdr3_nt: TGTGCCAGCAGCTTGGCCCCGCGGACAGGGCCCTACGAGCAGTACTTC
v_call: TRBV5-4
clone_size: NA
j_call: TRBJ2-7
d_call: TRBD1

cdr3_aa: CASSSPATGTDTQYF
cdr3_nt: TGTGCCAGCAGTTCCCCAGCCACGGGAACAGATACGCAGTATTTT
v_call: TRBV27
clone_size: NA
j_call: TRBJ2-3
d_call: NA

cdr3_aa: CASGLRDWESNQPQHF
cdr3_nt: TGCGCCAGCGGGTTGCGGGACTGGGAAAGCAATCAGCCCCAGCATTTT
v_call: TRBV4-1
clone_size: NA
j_call: TRBJ1-5
d_call: NA

cdr3_aa: CASSIAPSTGPYHEKLFF
cdr3_nt: TGTGCCAGTAGTATAGCCCCCTCGACAGGGCCGTATCATGAAAAACTGTTTTTT
v_call: TRBV19
clone_size: NA
j_call: TRBJ1-4
d_call: TRBD1

cdr3_aa: CASSFDTSNQPQHF
cdr3_nt: TGTGCCAGCAGCTTCGACACCAGCAATCAGCCCCAGCATTTT
v_call: TRBV7-2
clone_size: NA
j_call: TRBJ1-5
d_call: NA

cdr3_aa: CASSVVGGWGADTQYF
cdr3_nt: TGTGCCAGCAGCGTAGTAGGAGGGTGGGGCGCAGATACGCAGTATTTT
v_call: TRBV9
clone_size: once
j_call: TRBJ2-3
d_call: NA

cdr3_aa: CASSQDTGTSTDTQYF
cdr3_nt: TGCGCCAGCAGCCAAGATACGGGAACTAGCACAGATACGCAGTATTTT
v_call: TRBV4-1
clone_size: large
j_call: TRBJ2-3
d_call: NA

cdr3_aa: CASSLADGTDTQYF
cdr3_nt: TGTGCCAGCAGTCTAGCAGATGGGACAGATACGCAGTATTTT
v_call: TRBV6-1
clone_size: NA
j_call: TRBJ2-3
d_call: NA

cdr3_aa: CASSLIGSGGAGELFF
cdr3_nt: TGTGCCAGCAGCTTAATTGGCAGCGGGGGGGCCGGGGAGCTGTTTTTT
v_call: TRBV7-3
clone_size: once
j_call: TRBJ2-2
d_call: TRBD2

cdr3_aa: CASSLQGARNQPQHF
cdr3_nt: TGTGCCAGCAGCTTGCAGGGGGCAAGAAATCAGCCCCAGCATTTT
v_call: TRBV7-6
clone_size: NA
j_call: TRBJ1-5
d_call: TRBD1

cdr3_aa: CSVELQGGETQYF
cdr3_nt: TGCAGCGTTGAGTTACAGGGTGGGGAGACCCAGTACTTC
v_call: TRBV29-1
clone_size: once
j_call: TRBJ2-5
d_call: NA

cdr3_aa: CASSLSRGGLAGYEQYF
cdr3_nt: TGTGCCAGCAGTTTATCGCGAGGGGGCCTCGCTGGCTACGAGCAGTACTTC
v_call: TRBV27
clone_size: few
j_call: TRBJ2-7
d_call: TRBD1

cdr3_aa: CASRVGVIGNTIYF
cdr3_nt: TGCGCCAGCAGAGTAGGGGTTATTGGAAACACCATATATTTT
v_call: TRBV5-1
clone_size: few
j_call: TRBJ1-3
d_call: NA

cdr3_aa: CASRDSPNEKLFF
cdr3_nt: TGCGCCAGCAGGGACAGCCCTAATGAAAAACTGTTTTTT
v_call: TRBV5-1
clone_size: NA
j_call: TRBJ1-4
d_call: NA

cdr3_aa: CASSSTGIDGDTQYF
cdr3_nt: TGTGCCAGCAGTTCAACAGGGATCGATGGAGATACGCAGTATTTT
v_call: TRBV5-4
clone_size: NA
j_call: TRBJ2-3
d_call: NA

cdr3_aa: CASSMANQPQHF
cdr3_nt: TGTGCCAGCAGCATGGCTAATCAGCCCCAGCATTTT
v_call: TRBV5-6
clone_size: few
j_call: TRBJ1-5
d_call: NA

cdr3_aa: CASSIGGWNEQFF
cdr3_nt: TGTGCCAGTAGTATAGGAGGGTGGAATGAGCAGTTCTTC
v_call: TRBV19
clone_size: once
j_call: TRBJ2-1
d_call: NA

cdr3_aa: CASGGQGAGNTIYF
cdr3_nt: TGTGCCAGCGGTGGACAGGGTGCTGGAAACACCATATATTTT
v_call: TRBV2
clone_size: NA
j_call: TRBJ1-3
d_call: TRBD1

cdr3_aa: CASSLVEGAANTGELFF
cdr3_nt: TGTGCCAGCAGCTTAGTCGAGGGGGCGGCGAACACCGGGGAGCTGTTTTTT
v_call: TRBV7-7
clone_size: NA
j_call: TRBJ2-2
d_call: TRBD1

cdr3_aa: CASSLMGEDTGELFF
cdr3_nt: TGTGCCAGCAGCTTAATGGGGGAGGACACCGGGGAGCTGTTTTTT
v_call: TRBV7-3
clone_size: once
j_call: TRBJ2-2
d_call: NA

cdr3_aa: CASSFSSRVELFF
cdr3_nt: TGTGCCAGCAGTTTCTCCTCCAGGGTGGAACTGTTTTTT
v_call: TRBV6-5
clone_size: NA
j_call: TRBJ1-4
d_call: NA

cdr3_aa: CASSQLDRSYTF
cdr3_nt: TGCGCCAGCAGCCAACTTGACAGGTCCTACACCTTC
v_call: TRBV4-1
clone_size: few
j_call: TRBJ1-2
d_call: NA

cdr3_aa: CASSLNTGGDNTEAFF
cdr3_nt: TGCGCCAGCAGCTTAAACACAGGGGGCGATAACACTGAAGCTTTCTTT
v_call: TRBV5-1
clone_size: NA
j_call: TRBJ1-1
d_call: TRBD1

cdr3_aa: CASSPDRVSGNTIYF
cdr3_nt: TGTGCCAGCAGCCCGGACAGGGTATCTGGAAACACCATATATTTT
v_call: TRBV11-1
clone_size: NA
j_call: TRBJ1-3
d_call: TRBD1

cdr3_aa: CASNVRGYGYTF
cdr3_nt: TGTGCCAGCAACGTTCGGGGCTATGGCTACACCTTC
v_call: TRBV6-1
clone_size: NA
j_call: TRBJ1-2
d_call: NA

cdr3_aa: CASSLGTGQGLYEQYF
cdr3_nt: TGTGCCAGCAGCTTAGGGACGGGACAGGGGCTCTACGAGCAGTACTTC
v_call: TRBV7-8
clone_size: once
j_call: TRBJ2-7
d_call: TRBD1

cdr3_aa: CASSFRDRGLDMTDTQYF
cdr3_nt: TGTGCCAGCAGCTTCCGGGACAGGGGGCTTGACATGACAGATACGCAGTATTTT
v_call: TRBV7-9
clone_size: NA
j_call: TRBJ2-3
d_call: TRBD1

cdr3_aa: CSAPGQLVMNTEAFF
cdr3_nt: TGCAGCGCCCCGGGACAGCTTGTTATGAACACTGAAGCTTTCTTT
v_call: TRBV29-1
clone_size: NA
j_call: TRBJ1-1
d_call: TRBD1

cdr3_aa: CASSIMDSNYGYTF
cdr3_nt: TGTGCCAGCAGCATAATGGACAGTAACTATGGCTACACCTTC
v_call: TRBV11-2
clone_size: once
j_call: TRBJ1-2
d_call: NA

cdr3_aa: CASSPLDLLSRGTQYF
cdr3_nt: TGTGCCAGCAGCCCTCTTGACCTCCTCTCTAGAGGGACCCAGTACTTC
v_call: TRBV7-8
clone_size: NA
j_call: TRBJ2-5
d_call: NA

cdr3_aa: CASLQGATEAFF
cdr3_nt: TGTGCCAGTTTACAGGGGGCAACTGAAGCTTTCTTT
v_call: TRBV6-1
clone_size: NA
j_call: TRBJ1-1
d_call: TRBD1

cdr3_aa: CASSPGQGQDEAFF
cdr3_nt: TGCGCCAGCAGCCCGGGACAGGGGCAGGATGAAGCTTTCTTT
v_call: TRBV5-1
clone_size: NA
j_call: TRBJ1-1
d_call: TRBD1

cdr3_aa: CASSLSGYEQYF
cdr3_nt: TGTGCCAGCAGCTTATCAGGCTACGAGCAGTACTTC
v_call: TRBV11-2
clone_size: NA
j_call: TRBJ2-7
d_call: NA